These 2 T cell receptor beta chains share one sample of origin, sequenced in a study of blood T cell repertoires in COVID-19. This table comes from immunoSEQ multiplex PCR, and its TCRdb copy is limited to in-frame clones, with some not included. The sample includes about 240,000 clones, 75% to 85% of them seen just once. Sequences were obtained from peripheral blood. All receptors come from an elderly woman with COVID-19, enrolled during active disease.

The rearrangement joins TRBV15 to TRBJ1-1, with 9 bases lining up with TRBD1. Germline-derived CDR1 and CDR2 are LNHNV and YYDKDF (reference sequence). The CDR3 has 14 amino acids. V lost 8 bases to trimming and J lost 5 bases; unmatched junction nucleotides: 9. The CDR3 spells CATRKDRGRTEAFF. The CDR3 nucleotides read TGTGCCACCCGAAAGGACAGGGGTAGGACTGAAGCTTTCTTT.

The chain links TRBV29-1 to TRBJ2-5; the D is unclear. CDR3 length: 13 amino acids. Deletions cut 4 bases from V and 0 bases from J, with 9 bases between. Germline V gene sequence: CDR1 SQVTM, CDR2 ANQGSEA. The CDR3 spells CSVGRLYQETQYF. The CDR3 region has the DNA TGCAGCGTTGGGCGGCTGTACCAAGAGACCCAGTACTTC.